This T cell receptor beta chain originates from a study of shared clonotypes between healthy human individuals. Turning to the study itself: Contributing individuals were two females and a few males aged 18 to 49.

To note about this clone: Its specificity is unknown.

Template for every sorted-subset replicate PCR totaled roughly 210 ng DNA, 25,000 to 30,000 T cell genomes. Profiling relied on immunoSEQ multiplex PCR, and the TCRdb table lists in-frame clones only, not all of them. The data contain some 2,000,000 clones, roughly 94% of them seen just once; the ten biggest clones take up 0.1% to 0.15%. CDR3 length: 17 amino acids. J gave up 5 bases and V 2 bases, and 12 bases lay outside the gene matches. Germline loops: CDR1 MDHEN, CDR2 SYDVKM. Study-wide findings and caveats: Blood alone was sampled, and tissue repertoires likely differ.

The source material was naive CD4+ T cells sorted from blood. As for subset: CD45RA+ positively selected. The receptor was isolated from a man aged 18 to 30 in good health. The rearrangement links TRBV28 to TRBJ1-2; 9 nucleotides agree with TRBD1. CDR3 DNA: TGTGCCAGCAGTTTAACCACCTCTCTGGGACAGGGATATGGCTACACCTTC. It encodes CASSLTTSLGQGYGYTF.